This is a list of T cell receptor beta chains from one sample in a study of blood T cell repertoires in COVID-19. Using immunoSEQ multiplex PCR, the repertoire was profiled, and TCRdb retains in-frame clones only, with some absent. The sample consists of 170,000 or so clones, roughly 87% of them appearing once. Specimen: PBMCs or T cells enriched from blood (not recorded which). The source is a woman aged 50 to 65 who had recovered from COVID-19. CDR3s include the opening cysteine and the closing phenylalanine or tryptophan. D genes are given only for firm matches. The size entry is marked missing in some rows and otherwise reads once, few, many or a size class.

>TRBV5-1|NA|NA|TRBJ2-1
CASSPGDLHNEQFF
TGCGCCAGCAGCCCCGGAGACCTTCACAATGAGCAGTTCTTC
>TRBV30|NA|few|TRBJ1-2
CAWSPEDGIYGYTF
TGTGCCTGGAGTCCCGAGGACGGGATTTATGGCTACACCTTC
>TRBV19|TRBD2|NA|TRBJ2-1
CASALLAGENEQFF
TGTGCCAGTGCCTTACTAGCGGGAGAGAATGAGCAGTTCTTC
>TRBV29-1|TRBD1|NA|TRBJ2-1
CSVSPQGRGTNEQFF
TGCAGCGTCTCCCCGCAGGGCAGGGGGACCAATGAGCAGTTCTTC
>TRBV5-1|NA|NA|TRBJ2-7
CASSLVAGPYEQYF
TGCGCCAGCAGCTTGGTTGCAGGCCCCTACGAGCAGTACTTC
>TRBV27|NA|NA|TRBJ1-2
CASSLRGTGNYGYTF
TGTGCCAGCAGTTTACGCGGGACGGGGAACTATGGCTACACCTTC
>TRBV5-6|TRBD1|NA|TRBJ1-3
CASSLQGYGNTIYF
TGTGCCAGCAGCTTACAGGGGTATGGAAACACCATATATTTT
>TRBV5-1|TRBD2|NA|TRBJ2-3
CASSFGGSGTDTQYF
TGCGCCAGCAGCTTCGGCGGGAGTGGCACAGATACGCAGTATTTT
>TRBV28|TRBD1|NA|TRBJ1-5
CASRETGTGVGQPQHF
TGTGCCAGCAGAGAAACGGGGACAGGGGTCGGTCAGCCCCAGCATTTT
>TRBV18|NA|NA|TRBJ2-7
CASSPPGAHYEQYF
TGTGCCAGCTCACCACCAGGGGCTCACTACGAGCAGTACTTC
>TRBV9|TRBD2|once|TRBJ2-2
CASSVGLAGATGELFF
TGTGCCAGCAGCGTAGGACTAGCGGGTGCCACCGGGGAGCTGTTTTTT
>TRBV7-9|NA|NA|TRBJ1-3
CASSLVGGGNTIYF
TGTGCCAGCAGCTTAGTTGGGGGCGGAAACACCATATATTTT
>TRBV24-1|TRBD2|NA|TRBJ2-1
CATSDSGTSGTNEQFF
TGTGCCACCAGTGATTCCGGGACTAGCGGGACGAATGAGCAGTTCTTC
>TRBV14|NA|NA|TRBJ1-1
CASSQWQGGNTEAFF
TGTGCCAGCAGCCAATGGCAGGGAGGGAACACTGAAGCTTTCTTT
>TRBV28|TRBD1|NA|TRBJ2-4
CASSRSGQGKNIQYF
TGTGCCAGCAGCCGAAGCGGACAGGGCAAAAACATTCAGTACTTC
>TRBV6-5|NA|NA|TRBJ2-1
CASSPRAETYNEQFF
TGTGCCAGCAGCCCGAGAGCGGAAACCTACAATGAGCAGTTCTTC
>TRBV2|TRBD1|NA|TRBJ1-2
CASNGQGASNYGYTF
TGTGCCAGCAATGGTCAGGGGGCGTCTAACTATGGCTACACCTTC
>TRBV3-1/TRBV3-2|TRBD2|NA|TRBJ2-5
CASRAAGAPAQETQYF
TGTGCCAGCAGGGCGGCGGGAGCCCCCGCCCAAGAGACCCAGTACTTC
>TRBV3-1/TRBV3-2|TRBD2|NA|TRBJ2-1
CASSHLAGGPGINEQFF
TGTGCCAGCAGCCACCTAGCGGGAGGGCCAGGAATCAATGAGCAGTTCTTC
>TRBV5-4|TRBD1|NA|TRBJ1-2
CASSPTGYGYTF
TGTGCCAGCAGCCCGACAGGGTATGGCTACACCTTC